These 7 T cell receptor beta chains were sequenced from one sample in a study of cytomegalovirus exposure and HLA in healthy donors. The PCR employed 60 Vbeta primers together with 13 Jbeta primers. This table comes from immunoSEQ multiplex PCR, and its TCRdb copy is limited to in-frame clones, with some not included. In the table there are under 110,000 clones, 71% of which are singletons. Sequencing used PBMCs. The source is a female donor in good health and CMV-seronegative.

This clone was detected only a few times. This sequence joins TRBV6-1 and TRBJ1-2; 7 positions match TRBD1. Looked up from germline, CDR1 is MNHNS and CDR2 is SASEGT. The trim removed 7 bases at V and 2 bases at J, leaving 10 bases unmatched. The CDR3 runs 15 residues. The CDR3 bases are TGTGCCAGCACCATAACCCAGACAGGGAACTATGGCTACACCTTC. It encodes CASTITQTGNYGYTF.

This chain uses TRBV7-2 with TRBJ2-7, with 10 bases matching TRBD1. Germline V lookup: CDR1 SGHTA, CDR2 FQGNSA. The CDR3 loop spans 14 amino acids. V was clipped by 10 bases and J by 4 bases; unmatched bases: 10. The CDR3 is CATATGQGRYEQYF. In DNA, the CDR3 is TGTGCCACCGCTACGGGACAGGGGAGATACGAGCAGTACTTC.

The CDR3 spells CSVGLSGGREQYF. In DNA, the CDR3 is TGCAGCGTTGGTTTGTCGGGGGGACGCGAGCAGTACTTC. The chain carries TRBV29-1 and TRBJ2-5, with TRBD2 identical over 7 bases. The J call may be in error: the DNA end matches TRBJ2-7 better. This CDR3 has 13 residues. CDR1 and CDR2 (germline): SQVTM, ANQGSEA.

The chain uses TRBV28 and TRBJ1-5; D uncertain. Germline values: CDR1 MDHEN, CDR2 SYDVKM. There are 16 residues in the CDR3. V shed 2 bases and J shed 5 bases, with 16 bases lying between them. The CDR3 region has the DNA TGTGCCAGCAGTTTAAGCCCGGCAAGAGGAGATCAGCCCCAGCATTTT. Its protein product is CASSLSPARGDQPQHF. The variable domain in full, completed from reference TRBV28 and TRBJ1-5, reads DVKVTQSSRYLVKRTGEKVFLECVQDMDHENMFWYRQDPGLGLRLIYFSYDVKMKEKGDIPEGYSVSREKKERFSLILESASTNQTSMYLCASSLSPARGDQPQHFGDGTRLSIL.

This clone has just a few counts. The chain couples TRBV5-6 to TRBJ2-1, with 7 positions matching TRBD1. Per the germline V gene, CDR1 is SGHDT and CDR2 is YYEEEE. This CDR3 comprises 16 residues. Trimming removed 4 bases from V and 3 bases from J; junction bases left unmatched: 10. The CDR3 nucleotides are TGTGCCAGCAGCCCAGCCTCCGGGACAGTCTACAATGAGCAGTTCTTC. As protein: CASSPASGTVYNEQFF. Variable domain in full (rest from reference TRBV5-6 and TRBJ2-1): DAGVTQSPTHLIKTRGQQVTLRCSPKSGHDTVSWYQQALGQGPQFIFQYYEEEERQRGNFPDRFSGHQFPNYSSELNVNALLLGDSALYLCASSPASGTVYNEQFFGPGTRLTVL.

The rearrangement uses TRBV5-4 and TRBJ2-1; D unclear. The CDR3 is 16 residues long. Per the germline V gene, CDR1 is SGHNT and CDR2 is YYREEE (reference sequence). Trimming stripped 2 bases from V and 5 bases from J, with 17 bases between. The CDR3 reads CASSLRAPQLNNEQFF. CDR3 DNA sequence: TGTGCCAGCAGCTTACGAGCCCCCCAACTCAACAATGAGCAGTTCTTC.

This chain connects TRBV9 to TRBJ2-3; TRBD2 agrees at 7 bases. With V trimmed by 2 bases and J by 4 bases, 4 bases remained unmatched. Per the germline V gene, CDR1 is SGDLS and CDR2 is YYNGEE. The CDR3 is 14 amino acids. The CDR3 protein is CASSVTSWPDTQYF. CDR3 sequence (DNA): TGTGCCAGCAGCGTGACTAGCTGGCCAGATACGCAGTATTTT.